The rows below give T cell receptor beta chains drawn from one sample of a study of T cells expressing NK-cell markers. Reanalyzing the 5' RACE reads, TCRdb keeps one entry per CDR3 protein, without DNA. The sample table includes 350,000 to 500,000 distinct CDR3 sequences. The material sequenced was blood T cells: a sorted CD56 or NKG2C T cell subset, CD4+ or CD8+ T cells, or bulk PBMC T cells (not recorded which). These receptors originate from a woman between 18 and 70 years old in good health. CDR3s include the opening cysteine and the closing phenylalanine or tryptophan. Each record gives: J gene, V gene, CDR3 protein.

TRBJ2-3 | TRBV30 | CAWILGHPRRPTGQYF
TRBJ2-3 | TRBV6-5 | CASKKGRDTQYF
TRBJ1-2 | TRBV4-3 | CASSQGTGADGYTF
TRBJ2-1 | TRBV12-3/TRBV12-4 | CASSLGHPGGGAYNEQFF
TRBJ1-5 | TRBV20-1 | CSARDFRGGLSNQPQHF
TRBJ1-1 | TRBV5-1 | CASSLAGEVTEAFF
TRBJ2-2 | TRBV4-2 | CASSQGTSGLNTGELFF
TRBJ1-1 | TRBV7-2 | CASRWGTEAFF
TRBJ2-7 | TRBV20-1 | CSARRPVYEQYF
TRBJ2-1 | TRBV20-1 | CSARDYSSYNEQFF
TRBJ2-1 | TRBV6-1 | CASSETNIYNEQFF
TRBJ2-1 | TRBV6-5 | CASSYVNHNEQFF
TRBJ2-2 | TRBV5-1 | CASSLEAGLHTGELFF
TRBJ2-2 | TRBV19 | CASSIARTTAGELFF
TRBJ2-1 | TRBV30 | CAWSVHGSGRYNEQFF
TRBJ2-3 | TRBV11-2 | CASSNGGARTDTLYF
TRBJ1-2 | TRBV7-2 | CASRSGTGSRGYTF
TRBJ1-4 | TRBV4-3 | CASSQDPGLSVEKLFF
TRBJ1-5 | TRBV4-3 | CASSQVVRQGPQHF
TRBJ2-3 | TRBV12-3/TRBV12-4 | CASSFAPRTSPTDTQYF
TRBJ1-1 | TRBV18 | CASSPYGGPNTEAFF
TRBJ2-4 | TRBV15 | CATSRGPGGGQNIQYF
TRBJ2-4 | TRBV9 | CASSTPGLPFVF
TRBJ2-7 | TRBV6-1 | CASSQGLAGGSYEQYF
TRBJ2-2 | TRBV12-3/TRBV12-4 | CASLSPLQNTGELFF
TRBJ2-3 | TRBV20-1 | CSARVPPGTDTQYF
TRBJ2-3 | TRBV7-8 | CASSFLSGGGDTQYF
TRBJ1-4 | TRBV10-1 | CASSALSGGDEKLFF
TRBJ1-6 | TRBV9 | CASSAEVSYSPLHF
TRBJ2-3 | TRBV7-3 | CASSFGGSTDTQYF
TRBJ2-1 | TRBV7-8 | CASSYMIGSYNEQFF
TRBJ1-2 | TRBV6-1 | CASSPARAHGGGYTF
TRBJ1-2 | TRBV4-2 | CASSPPGQPNYGYTF
TRBJ1-1 | TRBV5-5 | CASSLTVRHFGTEAFF
TRBJ2-7 | TRBV2 | CASSGTGMGTYEQYF
TRBJ2-7 | TRBV7-2 | CASSSDGRGEQYF
TRBJ2-3 | TRBV7-9 | CASSPGGQGIDTQYF
TRBJ2-2 | TRBV3-1 | CASTAGLKTGELFF
TRBJ2-2 | TRBV6-2/TRBV6-3 | CASSSPPGGWTGELFF
TRBJ1-4 | TRBV19 | CASSPLPGQGDEKLFF
TRBJ1-2 | TRBV7-9 | CASSLGQVENGYTF
TRBJ2-5 | TRBV20-1 | CSALRSGLGKQETQYF
TRBJ2-3 | TRBV7-2 | CASSLAFSTDTQYF
TRBJ2-3 | TRBV20-1 | CSARRRDRAEDTQYF
TRBJ2-2 | TRBV20-1 | CSARVQLNTGELFF
TRBJ1-2 | TRBV11-1 | CASSDLGDRHFGNYGYTF